This T cell receptor beta chain was profiled in a study of cytomegalovirus exposure and HLA in healthy donors. Study-wide context: Researchers found that about four fifths of about 400 genotyped donors fell within the Caucasian-associated ancestry cluster. General observations from the study: Based on reports, TCR beta sequences accurately predicted HLA-A and HLA-B alleles for most subjects.

The study ran its PCR with 60 Vbeta and 13 Jbeta primers. TCRdb's copy holds only in-frame clones and misses some; the assay was immunoSEQ multiplex PCR. The sample lists about 170,000 clones, approximately 85% seen once, with 2% to 3% in the top ten. A note on this clone: The antigen remains undetermined.

Sequencing was done on a sample of PBMCs. The sequence derives from a young man in good health and CMV-seropositive.

CDR3 loop: CASSFWLAGGPRVYEQYF. As DNA, the CDR3 is TGTGCCAGCAGCTTCTGGCTAGCGGGAGGGCCGCGAGTCTACGAGCAGTACTTC. J is TRBJ2-7 and V is TRBV7-8; TRBD2 matches at 12 bases. The V gene's germline CDR1 is SGHVS and CDR2 FQNEAQ. Germline trimming cut 3 bases from V and 3 bases from J; bases unmatched to any gene: 12. The CDR3 loop spans 18 amino acids.